Listed below are T cell receptor beta chains from one sample, sequenced in a study of cytomegalovirus exposure and HLA in healthy donors. Libraries were prepared by immunoSEQ multiplex PCR; TCRdb keeps only in-frame clonotypes and omits some of them. The sample holds roughly 100,000 clones, about 83% seen once. Specimen: PBMCs. The receptors come from a female donor in good health and CMV-seropositive. The CDR3 runs from the conserved cysteine through the conserved F or W. Fields, in order: J gene, V gene, clone size, D gene, CDR3 protein, CDR3 DNA. A D gene is named only where the DNA matches it firmly. Clone size, where shown, is once, few, many, or a class for clones that have expanded.

j_call: TRBJ2-4
v_call: TRBV4-1
clone_size: NA
d_call: TRBD1
cdr3_aa: CASSQDGRQGGTGNIQYF
cdr3_nt: TGCGCCAGCAGCCAAGATGGGAGACAGGGGGGTACAGGGAACATTCAGTACTTC

j_call: TRBJ1-3
v_call: TRBV28
clone_size: NA
d_call: NA
cdr3_aa: CASSYRAARSSGNTIYF
cdr3_nt: TGTGCCAGCAGTTACCGTGCGGCTAGGAGCTCTGGAAACACCATATATTTT

j_call: TRBJ2-2
v_call: TRBV7-9
clone_size: few
d_call: TRBD2
cdr3_aa: CASSWEGIGGELFF
cdr3_nt: TGTGCCAGCAGTTGGGAGGGGATCGGCGGGGAGCTGTTTTTT

j_call: TRBJ1-1
v_call: TRBV5-4
clone_size: NA
d_call: NA
cdr3_aa: CASSLAGDATEAFF
cdr3_nt: TGTGCCAGCAGCTTGGCAGGGGATGCCACTGAAGCTTTCTTT

j_call: TRBJ1-1
v_call: TRBV10-3
clone_size: NA
d_call: TRBD1
cdr3_aa: CAIRGRQGNTEAFF
cdr3_nt: TGTGCCATCAGGGGTAGACAGGGTAACACTGAAGCTTTCTTT

j_call: TRBJ2-3
v_call: TRBV7-3
clone_size: NA
d_call: NA
cdr3_aa: CASSLNAAIVSSTDTQYF
cdr3_nt: TGTGCCAGCAGCTTAAACGCGGCAATCGTCTCGAGCACAGATACGCAGTATTTT

j_call: TRBJ2-3
v_call: TRBV30
clone_size: NA
d_call: TRBD2
cdr3_aa: CAWSTSGGAGDTQYF
cdr3_nt: TGTGCCTGGAGTACTAGCGGGGGGGCGGGAGATACGCAGTATTTT

j_call: TRBJ2-7
v_call: TRBV28
clone_size: NA
d_call: NA
cdr3_aa: CASSLAAYEQYF
cdr3_nt: TGTGCCAGCAGTTTAGCGGCCTACGAGCAGTACTTC

j_call: TRBJ2-4
v_call: TRBV15
clone_size: NA
d_call: NA
cdr3_aa: CATSRASASGETNNF
cdr3_nt: TGTGCCACCAGCAGAGCCTCCGCATCCGGGGAAACCAACAACTTC

j_call: TRBJ2-5
v_call: TRBV4-1
clone_size: NA
d_call: NA
cdr3_aa: CASSQDPRGDQETQYF
cdr3_nt: TGCGCCAGCAGCCAAGACCCACGCGGGGACCAAGAGACCCAGTACTTC